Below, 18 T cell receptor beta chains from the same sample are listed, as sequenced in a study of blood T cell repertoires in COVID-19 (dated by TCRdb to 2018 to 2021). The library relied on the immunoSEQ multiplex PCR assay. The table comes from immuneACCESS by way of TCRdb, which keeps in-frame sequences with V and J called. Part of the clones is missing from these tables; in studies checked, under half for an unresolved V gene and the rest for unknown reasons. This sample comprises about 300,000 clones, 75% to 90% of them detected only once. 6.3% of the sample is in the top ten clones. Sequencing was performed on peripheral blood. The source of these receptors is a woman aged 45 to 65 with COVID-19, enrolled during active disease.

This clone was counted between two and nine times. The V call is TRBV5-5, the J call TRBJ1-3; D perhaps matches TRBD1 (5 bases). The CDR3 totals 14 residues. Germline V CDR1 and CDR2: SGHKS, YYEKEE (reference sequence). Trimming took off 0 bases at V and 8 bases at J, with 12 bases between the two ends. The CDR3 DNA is TGTGCCAGCAGCTTGGTAGGGCAGGGTGACACCATATATTTT. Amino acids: CASSLVGQGDTIYF.

This CDR3 is CASSEAQGARAETQYF. DNA of the CDR3: TGTGCCAGCAGTGAAGCGCAGGGGGCACGGGCAGAGACCCAGTACTTC. V gene TRBV6-1 combines with J gene TRBJ2-5; TRBD1 agrees at 8 bases. The CDR3 is made up of 16 amino acids. Looked up from germline, CDR1 is MNHNS and CDR2 is SASEGT. Unmatched junction bases numbered 7, after V lost 0 bases and J lost 4 bases.

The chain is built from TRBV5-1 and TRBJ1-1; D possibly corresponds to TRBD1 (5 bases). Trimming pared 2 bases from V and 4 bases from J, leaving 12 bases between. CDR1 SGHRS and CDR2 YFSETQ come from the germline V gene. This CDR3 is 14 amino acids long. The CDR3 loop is CASSLRGSSTEAFF. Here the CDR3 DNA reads TGCGCCAGCAGCTTACGGGGGTCGAGCACTGAAGCTTTCTTT.

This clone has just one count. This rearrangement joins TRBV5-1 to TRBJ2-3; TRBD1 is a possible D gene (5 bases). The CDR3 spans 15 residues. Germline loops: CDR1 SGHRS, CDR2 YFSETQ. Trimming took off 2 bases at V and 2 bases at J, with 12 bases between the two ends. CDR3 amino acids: CASSFIPTATDTQYF. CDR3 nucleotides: TGCGCCAGCAGCTTTATTCCGACAGCCACAGATACGCAGTATTTT. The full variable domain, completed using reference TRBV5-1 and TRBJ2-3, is KAGVTQTPRYLIKTRGQQVTLSCSPISGHRSVSWYQQTPGQGLQFLFEYFSETQRNKGNFPGRFSGRQFSNSRSEMNVSTLELGDSALYLCASSFIPTATDTQYFGPGTRLTVL.

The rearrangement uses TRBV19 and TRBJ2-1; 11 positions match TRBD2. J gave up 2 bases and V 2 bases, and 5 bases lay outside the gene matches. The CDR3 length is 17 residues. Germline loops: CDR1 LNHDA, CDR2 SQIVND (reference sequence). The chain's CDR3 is CASSILGLAATYNEQFF. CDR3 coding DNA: TGTGCCAGTAGTATATTGGGACTAGCGGCGACCTACAATGAGCAGTTCTTC.

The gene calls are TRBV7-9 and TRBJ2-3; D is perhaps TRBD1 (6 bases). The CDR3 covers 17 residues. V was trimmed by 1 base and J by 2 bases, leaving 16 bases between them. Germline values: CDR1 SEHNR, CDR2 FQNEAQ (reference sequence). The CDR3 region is CASSLGLRQAITDTQYF. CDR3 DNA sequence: TGTGCCAGCAGCTTAGGGCTGAGACAGGCGATCACAGATACGCAGTATTTT.

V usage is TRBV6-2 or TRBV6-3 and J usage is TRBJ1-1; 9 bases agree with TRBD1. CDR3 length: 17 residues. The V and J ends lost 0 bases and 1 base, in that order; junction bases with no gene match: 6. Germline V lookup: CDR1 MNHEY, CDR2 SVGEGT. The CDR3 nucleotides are TGTGCCAGCAGTTACTCGGGGACAGGGTTTCGGAACACTGAAGCTTTCTTT. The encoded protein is CASSYSGTGFRNTEAFF.

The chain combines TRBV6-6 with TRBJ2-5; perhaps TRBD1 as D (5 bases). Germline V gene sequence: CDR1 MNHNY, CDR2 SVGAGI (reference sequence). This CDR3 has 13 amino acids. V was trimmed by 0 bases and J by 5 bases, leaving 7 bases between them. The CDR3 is CASSYSYRETQYF. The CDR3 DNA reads TGTGCCAGCAGTTACTCATACAGGGAGACCCAGTACTTC.

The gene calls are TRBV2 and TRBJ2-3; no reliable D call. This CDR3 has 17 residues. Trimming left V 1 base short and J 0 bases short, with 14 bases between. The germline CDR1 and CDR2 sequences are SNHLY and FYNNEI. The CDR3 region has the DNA TGTGCCAGCAGTGAAGGAACCCAGGCCCTGAGCACAGATACGCAGTATTTT. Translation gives CASSEGTQALSTDTQYF.

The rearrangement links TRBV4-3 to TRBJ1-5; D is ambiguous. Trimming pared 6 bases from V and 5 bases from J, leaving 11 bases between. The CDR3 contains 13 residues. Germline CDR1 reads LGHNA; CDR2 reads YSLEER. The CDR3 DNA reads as TGCGCCAGCAGTAGGAGTACCGATCAGCCCCAGCATTTT. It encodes CASSRSTDQPQHF.

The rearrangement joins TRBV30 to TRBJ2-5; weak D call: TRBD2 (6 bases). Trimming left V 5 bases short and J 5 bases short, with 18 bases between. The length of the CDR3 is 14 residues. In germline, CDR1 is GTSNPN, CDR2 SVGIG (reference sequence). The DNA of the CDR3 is TGTGCCTGGGGGCCGGGACTCCAAGGGGAGACCCAGTACTTC. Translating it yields CAWGPGLQGETQYF.

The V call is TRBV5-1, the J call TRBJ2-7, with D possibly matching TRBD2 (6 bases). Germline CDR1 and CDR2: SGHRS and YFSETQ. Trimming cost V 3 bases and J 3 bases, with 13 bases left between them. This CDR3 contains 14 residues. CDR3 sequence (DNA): TGCGCCAGCAGCTCCCGGGACTTCAACTACGAGCAGTACTTC. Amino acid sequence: CASSSRDFNYEQYF. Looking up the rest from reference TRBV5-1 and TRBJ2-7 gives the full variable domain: KAGVTQTPRYLIKTRGQQVTLSCSPISGHRSVSWYQQTPGQGLQFLFEYFSETQRNKGNFPGRFSGRQFSNSRSEMNVSTLELGDSALYLCASSSRDFNYEQYFGPGTRLTVT.

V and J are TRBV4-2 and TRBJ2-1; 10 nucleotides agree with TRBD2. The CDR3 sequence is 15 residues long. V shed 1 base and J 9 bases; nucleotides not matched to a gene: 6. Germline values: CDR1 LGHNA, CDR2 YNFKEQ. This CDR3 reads CASSQASLAGFEQFF. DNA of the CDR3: TGTGCCAGCAGCCAAGCATCACTAGCGGGATTTGAGCAGTTCTTC.

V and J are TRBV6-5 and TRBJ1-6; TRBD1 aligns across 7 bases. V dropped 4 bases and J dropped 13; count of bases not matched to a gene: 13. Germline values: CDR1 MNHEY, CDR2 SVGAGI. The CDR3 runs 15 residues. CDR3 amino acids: CASSSTGAGPTPLHF. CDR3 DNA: TGTGCCAGCAGTTCCACAGGGGCCGGTCCTACGCCCCTCCACTTT.

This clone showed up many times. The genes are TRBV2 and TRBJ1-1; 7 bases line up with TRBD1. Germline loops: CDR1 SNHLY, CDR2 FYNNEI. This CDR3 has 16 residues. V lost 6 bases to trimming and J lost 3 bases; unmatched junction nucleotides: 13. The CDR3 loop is CASRDHQGGAYTEAFF. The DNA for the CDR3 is TGTGCCAGCAGGGACCACCAAGGGGGCGCGTACACTGAAGCTTTCTTT.

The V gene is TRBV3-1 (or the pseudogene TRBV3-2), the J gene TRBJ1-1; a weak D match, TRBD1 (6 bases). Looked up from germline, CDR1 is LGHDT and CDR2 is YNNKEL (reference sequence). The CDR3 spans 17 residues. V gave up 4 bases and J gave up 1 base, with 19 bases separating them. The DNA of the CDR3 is TGTGCCAGCAGCCTCCGGCGTACAGGGCGGACGAACACTGAAGCTTTCTTT. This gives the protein CASSLRRTGRTNTEAFF.

For the CDR3, the DNA is TGCGCCAGCAGTGCGGGGCAGGGTTCACCCCTCCACTTT. This sequence encodes CASSAGQGSPLHF. This rearrangement joins TRBV5-1 to TRBJ1-6, with D maybe TRBD1 (5 bases). CDR3 size: 13 residues. CDR1 SGHRS and CDR2 YFSETQ come from the germline V gene. Trimming took 5 bases from V and 9 from J, leaving 12 bases between them.

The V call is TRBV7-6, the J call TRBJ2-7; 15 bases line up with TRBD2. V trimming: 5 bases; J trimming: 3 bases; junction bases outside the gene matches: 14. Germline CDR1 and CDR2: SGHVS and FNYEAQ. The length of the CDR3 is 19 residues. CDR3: CASSRQRTSGRAYIYEQYF. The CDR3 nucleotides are TGTGCCAGCAGCCGACAAAGGACTAGCGGGAGGGCCTATATCTACGAGCAGTACTTC.